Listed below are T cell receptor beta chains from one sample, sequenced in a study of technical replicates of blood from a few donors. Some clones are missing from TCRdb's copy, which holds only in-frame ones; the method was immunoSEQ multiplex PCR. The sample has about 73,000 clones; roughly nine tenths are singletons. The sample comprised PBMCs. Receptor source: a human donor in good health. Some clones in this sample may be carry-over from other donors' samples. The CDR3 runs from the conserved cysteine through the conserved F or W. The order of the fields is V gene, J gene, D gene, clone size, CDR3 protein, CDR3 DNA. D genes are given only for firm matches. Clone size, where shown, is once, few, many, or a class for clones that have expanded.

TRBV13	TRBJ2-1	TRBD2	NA	CASSLGRPGLAGGPTNNEQFF	TGTGCCAGCAGCTTAGGGAGACCGGGACTAGCGGGGGGCCCAACCAACAATGAGCAGTTCTTC
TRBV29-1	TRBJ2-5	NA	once	CSVTTYQETQYF	TGCAGCGTTACCACTTACCAAGAGACCCAGTACTTC
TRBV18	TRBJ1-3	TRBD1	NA	CASSLSTGGVSGNTIYF	TGTGCCAGCTCACTCTCGACAGGGGGTGTCTCTGGAAACACCATATATTTT
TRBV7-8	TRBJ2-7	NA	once	CASSPETLEQYF	TGTGCCAGCAGCCCCGAAACATTGGAGCAGTACTTC
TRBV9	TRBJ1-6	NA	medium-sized	CASSAPGGSKNSPLHF	TGTGCCAGCAGCGCTCCCGGGGGTTCCAAGAATTCACCCCTCCACTTT
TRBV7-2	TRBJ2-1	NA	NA	CASSRAAGERFF	TGTGCCAGCAGCCGCGCCGCCGGGGAACGGTTCTTC
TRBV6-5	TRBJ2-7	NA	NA	CASSLASPYEQYF	TGTGCCAGCAGTTTAGCCTCTCCCTACGAGCAGTACTTC
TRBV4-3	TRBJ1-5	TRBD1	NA	CASSPNHRGRGQPQHF	TGCGCCAGCAGCCCTAATCACAGGGGAAGGGGACAGCCCCAGCATTTT
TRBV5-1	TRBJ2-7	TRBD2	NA	CASSLSRREGRYEQYF	TGCGCCAGCAGCTTATCCCGGCGGGAGGGCCGCTACGAGCAGTACTTC
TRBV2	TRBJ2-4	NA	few	CASSLKRVGAKNIQYF	TGTGCCAGCAGTTTAAAGCGGGTTGGGGCCAAAAACATTCAGTACTTC
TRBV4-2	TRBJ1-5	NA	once	CASSQDGTSSNQPQHF	TGTGCCAGCAGCCAAGACGGGACATCTAGCAATCAGCCCCAGCATTTT
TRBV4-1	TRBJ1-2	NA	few	CASSTHVPSQRWQGSGYTF	TGCGCCAGCAGCACTCACGTACCTTCCCAAAGGTGGCAGGGGAGCGGCTACACCTTC
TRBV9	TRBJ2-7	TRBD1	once	CASSAMGTGSYEQYF	TGTGCCAGCAGCGCGATGGGGACAGGGTCCTACGAGCAGTACTTC
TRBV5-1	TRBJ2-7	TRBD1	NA	CASSLSGTATSTGQYF	TGCGCCAGCAGCTTATCCGGGACAGCCACGTCTACCGGGCAGTACTTC
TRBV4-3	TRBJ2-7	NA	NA	CASSQQVWPSGYSYEQYF	TGCGCCAGCAGCCAACAGGTGTGGCCGTCAGGCTACTCCTACGAGCAGTACTTC